The clone carrying this TCR beta chain was detected a few times. The CDR3 length is 12 residues. J lost 3 bases, V lost 7 bases, and 3 bases had no gene match. The V gene's germline CDR1 is SQVTM and CDR2 ANQGSEA. Per sample, no less than 6 micrograms of total RNA were extracted. Together with a sample-barcoded 5' primer, a J-beta primer mix was included in a second PCR lasting about 6 to 11 cycles. All samples gave at least 2.5 million CDR3-containing paired-end reads. TCRdb reanalysed the 5' RACE reads using MiXCR and keeps one entry per CDR3 protein. The profile covers hundreds of thousands of distinct CDR3 sequences, with around a fifth appearing a single time and roughly 3.6% taken by the ten largest. The sample comes from a study of blood T cells in healthy people across ages.

This TCR was sampled from a man between 65 and 85 years old in good health. This chain uses TRBV29-1 with TRBJ2-1; 7 nucleotides line up with TRBD2. The sequencing sample was made of blood. The CDR3 protein is CSGGTIYNEQFF. CDR3 coding DNA: TGCAGCGGCGGGACTATCTACAATGAGCAGTTCTTC.